The rows below give T cell receptor beta chains drawn from one sample of a study of T-cell reconstitution after alpha-beta-depleted transplantation in children. TCRdb processed the PCR reads anew with MiXCR; each CDR3 protein has one entry. The sample consists of about 1,000,000 distinct CDR3 sequences, about 29% of them appearing once. Sample: PBMCs, mostly from graft donor cells, taken 360 days after TCRalphabeta/CD19-depleted stem cell transplant. The receptors were gathered from a boy less than two years old who had a stem cell transplant for SCID, so the T cells may come from the graft donor. Both conserved end residues are part of each CDR3. Each record gives: V gene, D gene, clone size, J gene, CDR3 protein, CDR3 DNA. The D gene is left open where the match is weak. Not all rows give a size; the values are once, few, many and, for expanded clones, a class.

TRBV5-1	NA	few	TRBJ2-3	CASSWGNALGTDTQYF	TGCGCCAGCAGCTGGGGGAACGCCTTGGGTACAGATACGCAGTATTTT
TRBV4-3	TRBD2	few	TRBJ2-5	CASSQVIAGGQETQYF	TGCGCCAGCAGCCAAGTCATAGCGGGGGGGCAAGAGACCCAGTACTTC
TRBV20-1	NA	few	TRBJ2-3	CSASYRGTTDTQYF	TGCAGTGCTTCTTACCGAGGCACGACAGATACGCAGTATTTT
TRBV5-1	NA	few	TRBJ1-1	CASSTQVYEAFF	TGCGCCAGCAGCACACAGGTTTACGAAGCTTTCTTT
TRBV7-9	NA	few	TRBJ1-1	CASSLVGPLGANEAFF	TGTGCCAGCAGCTTAGTTGGTCCTCTGGGGGCAAATGAAGCTTTCTTT
TRBV20-1	TRBD1	NA	TRBJ2-3	CSANSGTAFTDTQYF	TGCAGTGCTAATTCCGGGACAGCCTTCACAGATACGCAGTATTTT
TRBV5-1	NA	few	TRBJ2-5	CASSLTSSEVTQYF	TGCGCCAGCAGCTTGACGTCTAGCGAAGTGACCCAGTACTTC
TRBV7-3	NA	few	TRBJ2-7	CASSLGRGRDLYEQYF	TGTGCCAGCAGCTTGGGTCGAGGTAGGGACCTCTACGAGCAGTACTTC
TRBV2	TRBD2	NA	TRBJ2-3	CASSALGLGLGTDTQYF	TGTGCCAGCAGTGCCCTGGGACTAGGTCTTGGCACAGATACGCAGTATTTT
TRBV5-2	NA	NA	TRBJ2-3	CASNLKRIGTGGTDTQYF	TGTGCCAGCAACCTGAAGCGAATCGGGACAGGGGGCACAGATACGCAGTATTTT